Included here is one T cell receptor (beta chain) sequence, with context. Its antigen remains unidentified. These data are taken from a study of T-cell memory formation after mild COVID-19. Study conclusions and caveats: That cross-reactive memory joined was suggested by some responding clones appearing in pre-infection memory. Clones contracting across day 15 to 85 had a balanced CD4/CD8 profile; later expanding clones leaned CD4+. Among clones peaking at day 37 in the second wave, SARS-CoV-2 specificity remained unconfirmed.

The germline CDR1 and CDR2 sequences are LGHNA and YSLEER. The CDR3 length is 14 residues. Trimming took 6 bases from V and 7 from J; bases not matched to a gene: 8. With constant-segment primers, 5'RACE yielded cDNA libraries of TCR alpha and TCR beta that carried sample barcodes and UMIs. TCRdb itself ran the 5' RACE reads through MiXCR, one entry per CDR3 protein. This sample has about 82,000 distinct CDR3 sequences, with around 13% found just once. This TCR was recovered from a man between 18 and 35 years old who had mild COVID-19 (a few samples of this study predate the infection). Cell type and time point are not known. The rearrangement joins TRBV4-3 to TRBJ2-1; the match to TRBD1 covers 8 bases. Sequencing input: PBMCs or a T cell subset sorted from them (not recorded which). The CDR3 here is CASRWGQGANEQFF. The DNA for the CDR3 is TGCGCCAGCAGATGGGGCCAGGGGGCAAATGAGCAGTTCTTC.